What follows is one T cell receptor beta chain and its context. The method was immunoSEQ multiplex PCR; TCRdb's version includes in-frame clones alone and lacks a portion of them. Among over 5,000 clones listed, about 83% were seen once. This entry belongs to a study of T cell clonotyping in hematopoietic cell transplantation. This CDR3 is 14 amino acids long. Germline assignment: CDR1 MGHRA and CDR2 YSYEKL. The V gene lost 4 bases and the J gene lost 0 bases, with 7 bases spanning the gap. The origin of this receptor is a female patient in her forties who had an allogeneic stem cell transplant from a related donor, so the T cells may come from the graft donor. Some clones in this sample may be carry-over from other donors' samples. This sample comprised peripheral blood mononuclear cells, obtained 100 days after allogeneic stem cell transplant. The chain is built from TRBV4-1 and TRBJ1-5; D gene ambiguous. CDR3 sequence reads: CASSPDRSNQPQHF. CDR3 nucleotides: TGCGCCAGCAGCCCCGACCGTAGCAATCAGCCCCAGCATTTT.